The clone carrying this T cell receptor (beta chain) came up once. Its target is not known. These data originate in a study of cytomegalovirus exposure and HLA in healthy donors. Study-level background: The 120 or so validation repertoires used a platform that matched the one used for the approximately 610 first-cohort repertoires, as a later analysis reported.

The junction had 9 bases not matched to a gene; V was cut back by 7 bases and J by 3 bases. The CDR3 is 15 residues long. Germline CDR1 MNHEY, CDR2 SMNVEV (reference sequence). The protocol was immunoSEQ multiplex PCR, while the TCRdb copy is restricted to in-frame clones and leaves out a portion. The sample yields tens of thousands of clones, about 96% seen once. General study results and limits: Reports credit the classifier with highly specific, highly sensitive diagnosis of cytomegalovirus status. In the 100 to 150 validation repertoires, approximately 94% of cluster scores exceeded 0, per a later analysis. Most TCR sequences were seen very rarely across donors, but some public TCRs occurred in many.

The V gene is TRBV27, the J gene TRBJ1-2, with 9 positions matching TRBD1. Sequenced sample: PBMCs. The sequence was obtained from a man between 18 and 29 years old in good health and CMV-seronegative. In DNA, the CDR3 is TGTGCCAGCACCCCGATGAGGACAGGGGACTATGGCTACACCTTC. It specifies CASTPMRTGDYGYTF.